A selection of T cell receptor beta chains follows, all from one sample in a study of chemoradiotherapy in HPV16-positive cancers. Assay used: immunoSEQ multiplex PCR; TCRdb lists only in-frame clones, some missing. The table shows 16,000 or so clones, with around 70% occurring only once. The source material was tumor tissue, sampled from a patient who underwent chemoradiotherapy. The receptors stem from a human donor with HPV-associated anogenital cancer. The CDR3 runs from the conserved cysteine through the conserved F or W. D genes are given only for firm matches. Expanded clones get a size class; other rows say once, few or many, or leave the size out.

TGTGCCAGCTCTTCCGGACTTCTCCAAGAGACCCAGTACTTC	CASSSGLLQETQYF	-	TRBJ2-5	14	TRBV18	-
TGTGCCAGCAGTGAAATGTCGGGGGGAACAGATACGCAGTATTTT	CASSEMSGGTDTQYF	-	TRBJ2-3	15	TRBV6-1	TRBD2
TGTGCCAGCAGCACAACTAGACAGGCAACGCAGTATTTT	CASSTTRQATQYF	once	TRBJ2-3	13	TRBV9	-
TGTGCCAGCAGTGACGGGGACACAGATACGCAGTATTTT	CASSDGDTDTQYF	large	TRBJ2-3	13	TRBV6-4	-
TGTGCTAGTGGTTGGGACGTGAGCGGGTTTGCCTACAATGAGCAGTTCTTC	CASGWDVSGFAYNEQFF	-	TRBJ2-1	17	TRBV12-5	-
TGTGCCAGCAGCTTAAAAGTTAGCTCCTACAATGAGCAGTTCTTC	CASSLKVSSYNEQFF	-	TRBJ2-1	15	TRBV7-2	-
TGTGCCAGCAGCCGGACAGGAGATAATGAGCAGTTCTTC	CASSRTGDNEQFF	-	TRBJ2-1	13	TRBV11-2	TRBD1
TGTGCCACCCGGTTAGGCCCCGAAAGTGAGCAGTTCTTC	CATRLGPESEQFF	-	TRBJ2-1	13	TRBV7-3	-
TGTGCCAGCAACCTAGCGGGGGGGCTTAATGAGCAGTTCTTC	CASNLAGGLNEQFF	-	TRBJ2-1	14	TRBV7-9	TRBD2
TGTGCCTGGATGGAAGGGACCTCGGCTGGAAACACCATATATTTT	CAWMEGTSAGNTIYF	-	TRBJ1-3	15	TRBV30	-
TGTGCCAGCAGGAGAATTAGCGGGGGCAATGAGCAGTTCTTC	CASRRISGGNEQFF	-	TRBJ2-1	14	TRBV7-2	TRBD2
TGTGCCAGCAGTGAAGGACTAGCGGGGTACAATGAGCAGTTCTTC	CASSEGLAGYNEQFF	-	TRBJ2-1	15	TRBV2	TRBD2
TGTGCCAGCAGCCTGGGACAGGGCGGCACAGATACGCAGTATTTT	CASSLGQGGTDTQYF	-	TRBJ2-3	15	TRBV2	TRBD1
TGTGCCAGCAGCGCCTTAGACAGAGCCGGAAACACCATATATTTT	CASSALDRAGNTIYF	-	TRBJ1-3	15	TRBV9	-
TGCGCCAGCAGCTTTGCAGGGACCGGGGAGCTGTTTTTT	CASSFAGTGELFF	few	TRBJ2-2	13	TRBV5-1	-
TGTGCCAGCACCCTAAGCGGGTTTAAGGGCAATGAGCAGTTCTTC	CASTLSGFKGNEQFF	-	TRBJ2-1	15	TRBV28	-
TGTGCCAGCAGCTTAGCGGAGGCAGGGTCGGGCACAGATACGCAGTATTTT	CASSLAEAGSGTDTQYF	-	TRBJ2-3	17	TRBV7-2	-
TGTGCCAGCAGCTTGGGACGAACCTATGGCTACACCTTC	CASSLGRTYGYTF	-	TRBJ1-2	13	TRBV5-6	-
TGTGCCAGCCGGGCAAGGGGAGAAGGCGGGGAGCTGTTTTTT	CASRARGEGGELFF	-	TRBJ2-2	14	TRBV11-3	-
TGTGCCAGCAGCTTAGCCGGGACTATCTCTGGAAACACCATATATTTT	CASSLAGTISGNTIYF	medium-sized	TRBJ1-3	16	TRBV7-9	-
TGTGCCATCAGTAGGCAGCAGTTCTATGGCTACACCTTC	CAISRQQFYGYTF	-	TRBJ1-2	13	TRBV10-3	-
TGTGCCAGCAGCTTGTTTGGAGGGGCACCCTACGAGCAGTACTTC	CASSLFGGAPYEQYF	-	TRBJ2-7	15	TRBV7-6	-
TGTGCCAGCTCACCGATTTCCGGGACAGGGATTGAAAAACTGTTTTTT	CASSPISGTGIEKLFF	once	TRBJ1-4	16	TRBV18	TRBD1
TGCGCCAGCAGCGCGCCTCCCTTACTAGCCTTAAAACAAGAGACCCAGTACTTC	CASSAPPLLALKQETQYF	-	TRBJ2-5	18	TRBV5-1	-
TGTGCCAGCAGTTACTCTGGGACATCGGACTACGAGCAGTACTTC	CASSYSGTSDYEQYF	-	TRBJ2-7	15	TRBV6-5	-
TGTGCCTGGAGTGGAGGGGGGACCCAAGAGACCCAGTACTTC	CAWSGGGTQETQYF	-	TRBJ2-5	14	TRBV30	-
TGTGCCAGCAGCTCCGGGACAGTCCAAGAGACCCAGTACTTC	CASSSGTVQETQYF	-	TRBJ2-5	14	TRBV7-6	TRBD1
TGTGCCAGCAGCTTAACACCGGCCTTGGGTACTGAAGCTTTCTTT	CASSLTPALGTEAFF	-	TRBJ1-1	15	TRBV7-3	-
TGCGCCAGCAGCTTGGGAGGGGACCGAGTGGAGACCCAGTACTTC	CASSLGGDRVETQYF	once	TRBJ2-5	15	TRBV5-1	-
TGTGCCAGCACTCCCGGGGGGGCTAGTGGGTGCAATGAGCAGTTCTTC	CASTPGGASGCNEQFF	-	TRBJ2-1	16	TRBV6-4	TRBD2
TGTGCCAGCAGCGACGGACAGGGGGAGGGTCAGCCCCAGCATTTT	CASSDGQGEGQPQHF	-	TRBJ1-5	15	TRBV16	TRBD1
TGTGCCGGATCTACGGGGGACTACGAGCAGTACTTC	CAGSTGDYEQYF	-	TRBJ2-7	12	TRBV2	-
TGTGCCAGCAGCCTGGGGACGGTCACAGATACGCAGTATTTT	CASSLGTVTDTQYF	-	TRBJ2-3	14	TRBV9	-
TGTGCCAGCAGAGGAGGTGGTACGCAGTATTTT	CASRGGGTQYF	-	TRBJ2-3	11	TRBV2	-
TGTGCCTGGAATGGAGGCAATAGCAATCAGCCCCAGCATTTT	CAWNGGNSNQPQHF	-	TRBJ1-5	14	TRBV30	-
TGTGCCAGCAGCTTAGGGACAGCCAGAGACAATGAGCAGTTCTTC	CASSLGTARDNEQFF	-	TRBJ2-1	15	TRBV11-3	-
TGTGCCACCAGCAGAGAACGACTCCGCCAAGAGACCCAGTACTTC	CATSRERLRQETQYF	-	TRBJ2-5	15	TRBV15	-
TGTGCCAGCAGCAAATTAACCGGCTACACCTTC	CASSKLTGYTF	-	TRBJ1-2	11	TRBV21-1	-
TGCGCCAGCAGCCAAGATCATGGGACAGGGTATGGCTACACCTTC	CASSQDHGTGYGYTF	-	TRBJ1-2	15	TRBV4-1	TRBD1
TGTGCCAGCAGTTGGCAGGGGACGAGTACGCAGTATTTT	CASSWQGTSTQYF	-	TRBJ2-3	13	TRBV27	-
TGTGCCTGGAGCCGAGGGGGGGTTGCCACTGAAGCTTTCTTT	CAWSRGGVATEAFF	once	TRBJ1-1	14	TRBV30	-
TGCGCCAGCAGCCCTGGGACAGAAGGAGGCTATGGCTACACCTTC	CASSPGTEGGYGYTF	-	TRBJ1-2	15	TRBV5-1	TRBD1
TGTGCCTGGAGCCACCTGGGGGCAGATGGAAACATTCAGTACTTC	CAWSHLGADGNIQYF	-	TRBJ2-4	15	TRBV30	-
TGTGCCAGCAGTGAGTTCTCTGGAAACACCATATATTTT	CASSEFSGNTIYF	-	TRBJ1-3	13	TRBV6-1	-
TGTGCCAGCAGCTTAGTATCCGGGGCTGAAGCTTTCTTT	CASSLVSGAEAFF	-	TRBJ1-1	13	TRBV11-1	-
TGTGCCAGCAGTTGGTCCGGTATATCGAACTCACCCCTCCACTTT	CASSWSGISNSPLHF	-	TRBJ1-6	15	TRBV27	-
TGTGCCAGCAGTGAACAGGGTTACGAGCAGTACTTC	CASSEQGYEQYF	-	TRBJ2-7	12	TRBV6-1	-
TGTGCCAGCAGCTTAGGTTACCGGAGCACTGAAGCTTTCTTT	CASSLGYRSTEAFF	few	TRBJ1-1	14	TRBV11-2	-
TGTGCCAGCAGTGGGGGCTTGGGCACCGGGGAGCTGTTTTTT	CASSGGLGTGELFF	-	TRBJ2-2	14	TRBV2	-
TGTGCCAGCAGCCAAGATCAGGCTAGCGGGAGTGATACGCAGTATTTT	CASSQDQASGSDTQYF	-	TRBJ2-3	16	TRBV4-2	TRBD2
TGTGCCAGCGTGGGGGCGACTGGAAACACCATATATTTT	CASVGATGNTIYF	-	TRBJ1-3	13	TRBV28	-